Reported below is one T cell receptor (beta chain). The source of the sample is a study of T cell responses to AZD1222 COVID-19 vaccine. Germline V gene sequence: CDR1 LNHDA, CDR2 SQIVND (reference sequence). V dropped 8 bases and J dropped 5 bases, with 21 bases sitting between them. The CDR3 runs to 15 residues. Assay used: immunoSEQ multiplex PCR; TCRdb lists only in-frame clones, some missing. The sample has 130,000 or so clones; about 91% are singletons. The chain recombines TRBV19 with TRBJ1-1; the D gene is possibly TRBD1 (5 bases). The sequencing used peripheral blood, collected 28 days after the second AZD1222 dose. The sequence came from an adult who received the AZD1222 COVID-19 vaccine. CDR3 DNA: TGTGCCAGTGCATGGGACGGCACGGGGAGGACTGAAGCTTTCTTT. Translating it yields CASAWDGTGRTEAFF.